This T cell receptor beta chain was recovered during a study of shared clonotypes between healthy human individuals. The CDR3 covers 14 residues. Germline V gene lookup returns CDR1 SQVTM and CDR2 ANQGSEA. The V end lost 0 bases, the J end lost 6 bases, and 14 bases lay between the germline ends. Genomic DNA of every subset was divided equally among multiple immunoSEQ plates. In the authors' methods: In the immunoSEQ data, sequences were junction-only and lacked quality scores, so filtering differed. TCRdb keeps only in-frame clones here, not all; method: immunoSEQ multiplex PCR. From that table come the V and J calls and clone size; the DNA was used to work out D and trimming. The sample shows around 2,000,000 clones, about 94% of them seen only once. The study, taken as a whole, reports: The genetic and exposure-history diversity represented was limited by few donors.

Naive CD8 isolation took CD45RO-negative cells positively selected for CCR7 and excluded terminally differentiated effector memory CD45RA+ cells. A remark on this clone: What it binds is not known.

This sequence originates from a man younger than 35 in good health. This chain connects TRBV29-1 to TRBJ1-2; D is perhaps TRBD1 (5 bases). What was sequenced was naive CD8+ T cells sorted from blood. This CDR3 is CSVEDRTGADGYTF. As DNA, the CDR3 is TGCAGCGTTGAAGATAGAACAGGAGCTGATGGCTACACCTTC.